This record covers a single T cell receptor beta chain. TCRdb's table, derived via immunoSEQ multiplex PCR, lists solely in-frame clones and lacks some. The sample has approximately 77,000 clones; 80% to 90% are singletons. The germline V gene encodes CDR1 MNHNS and CDR2 SASEGT. The CDR3 is 13 residues long. J was trimmed by 4 bases and V by 6 bases; bases with no gene match: 5. These data originate in a study of T cell responses to AZD1222 COVID-19 vaccine. The sample in question was peripheral blood, obtained 28 days after the second AZD1222 dose. This TCR was recovered from an adult who received the AZD1222 COVID-19 vaccine. The chain recombines TRBV6-1 with TRBJ2-7; TRBD1 matches 8 bases. The CDR3 loop is CASSQQGAYEQYF. The CDR3 DNA is TGTGCCAGCAGCCAGCAGGGGGCGTACGAGCAGTACTTC.